One T cell receptor beta chain is described in this entry. The entry originates in a study of graft-versus-host responses after intestinal transplantation. Across the whole study: Tacrolimus and steroids were given for about three years to all recipients after anti-thymocyte globulin induction.

CDR1 LGHNA and CDR2 YNFKEQ come from the germline V gene. CDR3 size: 18 residues. The V and J ends lost 0 bases and 8 bases, in that order; junction bases with no gene match: 15. TCRdb's copy holds only in-frame clones and misses some; the assay was immunoSEQ multiplex PCR. The sample consists of 8,100 or so clones, 55% to 70% of them appearing once. Intraepithelial and lamina propria lymphocytes were released after the graft tissue was processed. Here the sequenced sample was ileum tissue, taken around 34 weeks after intestinal transplantation. This sequence was found in a human patient who received an intestinal transplant, so some T cells may come from the graft donor. The genes are TRBV4-2 and TRBJ2-3; 9 bases line up with TRBD2. CDR3 coding DNA: TGTGCCAGCAGCCAAGATCCTGGAGCGGGGGGTATCTTAGTTACGCAGTATTTT. Its protein product is CASSQDPGAGGILVTQYF.